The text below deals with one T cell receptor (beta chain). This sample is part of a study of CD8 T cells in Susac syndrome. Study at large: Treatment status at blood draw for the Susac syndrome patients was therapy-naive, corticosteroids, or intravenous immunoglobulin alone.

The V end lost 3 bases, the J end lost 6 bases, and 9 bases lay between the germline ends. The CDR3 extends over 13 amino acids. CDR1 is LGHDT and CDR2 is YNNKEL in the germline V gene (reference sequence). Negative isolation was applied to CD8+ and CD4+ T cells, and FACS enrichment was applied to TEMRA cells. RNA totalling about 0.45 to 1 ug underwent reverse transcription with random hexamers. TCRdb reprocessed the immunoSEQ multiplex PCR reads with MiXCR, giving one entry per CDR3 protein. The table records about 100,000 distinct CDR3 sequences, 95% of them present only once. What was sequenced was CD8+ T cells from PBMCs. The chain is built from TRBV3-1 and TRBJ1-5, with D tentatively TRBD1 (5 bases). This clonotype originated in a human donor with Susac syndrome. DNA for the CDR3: TGTGCCAGCAGCCAGACCGGGGCTCAGCCCCAGCATTTT. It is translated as CASSQTGAQPQHF.